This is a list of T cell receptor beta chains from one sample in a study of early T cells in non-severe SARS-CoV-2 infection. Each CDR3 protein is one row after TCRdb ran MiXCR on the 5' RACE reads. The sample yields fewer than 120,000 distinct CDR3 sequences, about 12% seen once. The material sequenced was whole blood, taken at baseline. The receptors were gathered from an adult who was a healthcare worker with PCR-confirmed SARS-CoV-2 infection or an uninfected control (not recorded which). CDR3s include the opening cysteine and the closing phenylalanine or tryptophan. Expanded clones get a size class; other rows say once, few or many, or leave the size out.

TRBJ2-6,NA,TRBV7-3,CASTAREPASSGANVLTF
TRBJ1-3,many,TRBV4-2,CASSQGQQSSGNTIYF
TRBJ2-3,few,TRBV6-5,CASSSPTEISTDTQYF
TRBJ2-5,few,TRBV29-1,CSVEDGGEETQYF
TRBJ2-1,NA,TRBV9,CASSVGTSLNEQFF
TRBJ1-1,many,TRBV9,CASSAGALTEAFF
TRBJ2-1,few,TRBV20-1,CSYAGTRPPGEQFF
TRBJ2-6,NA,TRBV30,CAWRSSLAGANVLTF
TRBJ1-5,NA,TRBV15,CATSRFSTGTGGNQPQHF
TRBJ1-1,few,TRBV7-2,CASSLFEWDTEAFF
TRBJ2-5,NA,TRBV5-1,CASSLRDVWYF
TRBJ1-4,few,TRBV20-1,CSARDGGGSEKLFF
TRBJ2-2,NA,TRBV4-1,CASRDSLKNTGELFF